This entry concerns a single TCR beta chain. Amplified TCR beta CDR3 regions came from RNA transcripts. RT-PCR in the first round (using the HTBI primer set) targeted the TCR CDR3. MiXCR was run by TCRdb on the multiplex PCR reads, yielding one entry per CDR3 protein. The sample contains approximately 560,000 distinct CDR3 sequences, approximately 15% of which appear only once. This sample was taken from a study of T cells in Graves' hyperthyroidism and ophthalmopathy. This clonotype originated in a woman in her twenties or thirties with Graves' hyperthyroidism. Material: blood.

The CDR3 DNA follows: TGTGCCATCAGTGAGTCGGACAGGCCCGGGGAGCTGTTTTTT. Residues: CAISESDRPGELFF. The chain uses TRBV10-3 and TRBJ2-2, with 7 bases identical to TRBD1. The V and J ends lost 0 bases and 6 bases, in that order; junction bases with no gene match: 1. From germline, CDR1 is ENHRY and CDR2 SYGVKD. CDR3 length: 14 residues.